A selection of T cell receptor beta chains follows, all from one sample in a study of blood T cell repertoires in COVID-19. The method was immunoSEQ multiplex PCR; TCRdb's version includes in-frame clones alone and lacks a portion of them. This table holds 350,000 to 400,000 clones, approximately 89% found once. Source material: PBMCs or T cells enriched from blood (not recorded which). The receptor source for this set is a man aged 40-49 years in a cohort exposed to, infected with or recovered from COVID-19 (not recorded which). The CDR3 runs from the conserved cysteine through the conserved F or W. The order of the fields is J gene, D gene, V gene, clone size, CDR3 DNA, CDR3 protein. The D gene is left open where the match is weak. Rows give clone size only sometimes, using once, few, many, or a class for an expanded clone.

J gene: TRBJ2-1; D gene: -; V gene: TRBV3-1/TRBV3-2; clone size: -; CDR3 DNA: TGTGCCAGCAGCCAAGTAATGAATGAGCAGTTCTTC; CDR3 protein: CASSQVMNEQFF
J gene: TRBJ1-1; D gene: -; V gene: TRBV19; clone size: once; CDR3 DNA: TGTGCCAGTAGGGACACTCCGAACACTGAAGCTTTCTTT; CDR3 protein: CASRDTPNTEAFF
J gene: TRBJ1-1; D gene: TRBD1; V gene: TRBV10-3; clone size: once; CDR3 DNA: TGTGCCATCAGTAACAGGGGGAGAACTGAAGCTTTCTTT; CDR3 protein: CAISNRGRTEAFF
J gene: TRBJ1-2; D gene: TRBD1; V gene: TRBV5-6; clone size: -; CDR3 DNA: TGTGCCAGCAGCTCAAAAAGGACAGGGGCTCACTATGGCTACACCTTC; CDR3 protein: CASSSKRTGAHYGYTF
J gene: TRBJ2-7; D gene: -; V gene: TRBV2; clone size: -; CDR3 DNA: TGTGCCTCGAATCTGGGGGGGCTCGCCTACGAGCAGTACTTC; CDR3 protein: CASNLGGLAYEQYF
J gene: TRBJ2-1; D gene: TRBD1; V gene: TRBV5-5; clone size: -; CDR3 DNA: TGTGCCAGCAGCTCGCAGGGGGCTGCTTTGGATGAGCAGTTCTTC; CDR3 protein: CASSSQGAALDEQFF
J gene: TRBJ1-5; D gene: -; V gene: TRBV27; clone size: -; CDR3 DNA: TGTGCCAGCAGTTTACCCCAGGGTATTCGCAATCAGCCCCAGCATTTT; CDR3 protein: CASSLPQGIRNQPQHF
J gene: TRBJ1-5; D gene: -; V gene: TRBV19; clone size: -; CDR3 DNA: TGTGCCAGTAATACAGGGTTTCAGCCCCAGCATTTT; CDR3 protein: CASNTGFQPQHF
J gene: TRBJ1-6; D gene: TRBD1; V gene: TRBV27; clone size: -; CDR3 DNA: TGTGCCAGCAGTCCCGGGACAGGGGTTTCACCCCTCCACTTT; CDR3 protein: CASSPGTGVSPLHF
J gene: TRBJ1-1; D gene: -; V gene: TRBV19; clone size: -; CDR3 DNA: TGTGCCAGTAGTACTGACATCTACACTGAAGCTTTCTTT; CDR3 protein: CASSTDIYTEAFF
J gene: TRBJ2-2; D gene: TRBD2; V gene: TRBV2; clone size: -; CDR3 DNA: TGTGCCAGCCGCTCCGGGGGACTAGCGGGAGGGAGAGCCGGGGAGCTGTTTTTT; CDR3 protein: CASRSGGLAGGRAGELFF
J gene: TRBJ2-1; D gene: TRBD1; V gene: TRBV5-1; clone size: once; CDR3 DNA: TGCGCCAGCAGCGCTACGGGACAGGGATACAATGAGCAGTTCTTC; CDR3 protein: CASSATGQGYNEQFF
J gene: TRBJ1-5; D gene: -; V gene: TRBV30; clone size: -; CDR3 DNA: TGTGCCTGGAGTGCCGGGACACAAAGCCAGCCCCAGCATTTT; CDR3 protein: CAWSAGTQSQPQHF
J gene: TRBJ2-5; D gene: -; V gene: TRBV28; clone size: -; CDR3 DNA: TGTGCCAGCAGTTCGGGGGAGCCAGAGACCCAGTACTTC; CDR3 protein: CASSSGEPETQYF
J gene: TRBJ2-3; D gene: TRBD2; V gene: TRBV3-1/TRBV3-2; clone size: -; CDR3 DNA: TGTGCCAGCAGCCTGACAGCGGGAGCAGGGGATACGCAGTATTTT; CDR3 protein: CASSLTAGAGDTQYF
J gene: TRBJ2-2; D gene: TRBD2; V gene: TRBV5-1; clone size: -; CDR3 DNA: TGCGCCAGCAGCCCGGGAACCCTAGCGGGGATCGGGGAGCTGTTTTTT; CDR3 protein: CASSPGTLAGIGELFF
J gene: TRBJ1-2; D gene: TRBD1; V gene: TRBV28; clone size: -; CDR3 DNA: TGTGCCAGCAGCCCTACACAGGGGGCGTATGGCTACACCTTC; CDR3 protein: CASSPTQGAYGYTF